This T cell receptor (beta chain) was identified in a study of early T cells in non-severe SARS-CoV-2 infection. Study details: Sequencing of unsorted whole blood was done on bulk RNA, leaving chains unpaired. Study outcomes and limitations: Lookups in VDJdb leaned toward anti-spike CD8 responses and missed private and CD4 specificities.

Unique molecular identifiers were attached to individual cDNA molecules. TCRdb passed the 5' RACE reads through MiXCR, listing each CDR3 protein once. The sample has fewer than 45,000 distinct CDR3 sequences; 9% to 10% are singletons. Only a few counts were recorded for this clonotype. Its matching antigen is unknown. J gave up 4 bases and V 3 bases, and 5 bases lay outside the gene matches. This CDR3 comprises 13 residues. In germline, CDR1 is SQVTM, CDR2 ANQGSEA. This sequence joins TRBV29-1 and TRBJ2-5, with 7 bases aligning to TRBD2. This TCR was sampled from an adult who was a healthcare worker with PCR-confirmed SARS-CoV-2 infection or an uninfected control (not recorded which). Sequencing was done on a sample of whole blood. For the CDR3, the DNA is TGCAGCGTTGAGTCAGCGGGGCCAGAGACCCAGTACTTC. Translated, it gives CSVESAGPETQYF.